The 2 T cell receptor beta chains below all came from one sample that was sequenced in a study of shared clonotypes between healthy human individuals. Method: immunoSEQ multiplex PCR; TCRdb's copy keeps in-frame clones and lacks some. Of roughly 2.5 million clones listed, more than 80% are singletons. Sample: naive CD4+ T cells sorted from blood. Subset in this sample: CD45RA+ positively selected. These receptors were taken from a young man in good health.

The chain links TRBV7-9 to TRBJ2-2; the match to TRBD1 covers 8 bases. From germline, CDR1 is SEHNR and CDR2 FQNEAQ (reference sequence). Trimming removed 6 bases from V and 0 bases from J; junction bases left unmatched: 9. This CDR3 is 17 amino acids long. The CDR3 DNA is TGTGCCAGCAGTAGGGGCGCAGGGGGCCCGAACACCGGGGAGCTGTTTTTT. It is translated as CASSRGAGGPNTGELFF.

This clone was seen once. V gene TRBV10-3 combines with J gene TRBJ1-1; 8 bases align to TRBD1. The V segment lost 6 bases and the J segment 5 bases; nucleotides outside the gene matches: 11. Germline lookup yields CDR1 ENHRY and CDR2 SYGVKD. The CDR3 is 15 residues long. This CDR3 reads CAIRVPRGQGTEAFF. CDR3 nucleotides: TGTGCCATCAGGGTACCCAGGGGGCAGGGAACTGAAGCTTTCTTT.